This T cell receptor beta chain emerged from a study of blood T cell repertoires in COVID-19. The overall study: Researchers got acute and convalescent COVID-19 samples from the United States, Italy and Spain. Sources were T cells, B-cell-depleted T cells, or PBMCs; the material itself was cDNA or gDNA.

The CDR3 is made up of 18 amino acids. The germline CDR1 and CDR2 sequences are MNHEY and SVGEGT. The trim removed 6 bases at V and 0 bases at J, leaving 10 bases unmatched. Authors' processing steps: Amplifying reference gene primers gave estimates of nucleated cell counts. TCRdb's copy holds only in-frame clones and misses some; the assay was immunoSEQ multiplex PCR. Clone size and V and J calls were adopted from that table, with D and trimming inferred from the DNA. The sample holds a few hundred thousand clones, approximately 81% seen once. This receptor was identified in a man in his sixties with acute or convalescent COVID-19. The sequencing sample was made of peripheral blood. The chain links TRBV6-2 or TRBV6-3 to TRBJ2-6; 8 bases fit TRBD1. The CDR3 nucleotides read TGTGCCAGCAGCCCCGGACAGGGCCTCATCTCTGGGGCCAACGTCCTGACTTTC. As protein: CASSPGQGLISGANVLTF.